The 23 T cell receptor beta chains presented below share a single source sample, sequenced in a study of glioma-infiltrating T cells after dendritic cell vaccination. Repertoires were generated with immunoSEQ multiplex PCR, while TCRdb's copy carries only in-frame clones and drops some. Of 50,000 to 55,000 clones listed, 89% were seen once; the top ten hold around 5%. Specified time point: after dendritic cell vaccination, including at tumor progression/relapse. The sample was blood, taken after dendritic cell vaccination. These receptors were taken from a human donor with glioblastoma.

The chain is built from TRBV18 and TRBJ1-2; D remains unclear. This CDR3 region has 13 residues. V lost 8 bases and J 5 bases, leaving 15 bases between the germline ends. Germline loops: CDR1 KGHSH, CDR2 LQKENI. The CDR3 nucleotides read TGTGCCAGCCAAATCGAGGGAGGATATGGCTACACCTTC. This encodes CASQIEGGYGYTF.

The chain combines TRBV28 with TRBJ1-1; possible D gene TRBD1, 5 bases. Germline CDR1 and CDR2: MDHEN and SYDVKM. CDR3 length equals 15 residues. V was clipped by 6 bases and J by 3 bases, with 17 bases between them. The CDR3 here is CASSLPTALDTEAFF. The DNA of the CDR3 is TGTGCCAGCAGCCTTCCGACAGCCCTAGACACTGAAGCTTTCTTT.

This chain connects TRBV7-2 to TRBJ1-1; TRBD1 aligns across 9 bases. This CDR3 spans 15 amino acids. CDR1 and CDR2 (germline): SGHTA, FQGNSA. Trimming took 3 bases from V and 4 from J; bases not matched to a gene: 6. The CDR3 sequence is CASSLAGTGFTEAFF. DNA of the CDR3: TGTGCCAGCAGCTTGGCCGGGACAGGGTTCACTGAAGCTTTCTTT.

V is TRBV5-1 and J is TRBJ1-1, with TRBD1 matching 8 bases. Germline trimming cut 0 bases from V and 3 bases from J; bases unmatched to any gene: 4. The germline gives CDR1 SGHRS, CDR2 YFSETQ. The CDR3 length is 15 residues. The CDR3 sequence is CASSLGTGLYTEAFF. CDR3 sequence (DNA): TGCGCCAGCAGCTTGGGGACAGGGTTGTACACTGAAGCTTTCTTT.

A few counts support this clone. Written as DNA, the CDR3 is TGTGCCAGCAGCTGGGGACAGTCCTACTCTGGAAACACCATATATTTT. Residues: CASSWGQSYSGNTIYF. The V gene is TRBV7-9, the J gene TRBJ1-3, with 7 bases lining up with TRBD1. Looked up from germline, CDR1 is SEHNR and CDR2 is FQNEAQ (reference sequence). Germline trimming cut 4 bases from V and 0 bases from J; bases unmatched to any gene: 6. The CDR3 is made up of 16 amino acids.

This clone occurred a few times. The V call is TRBV10-3, the J call TRBJ2-2; 8 positions match TRBD1. This CDR3 contains 15 residues. Germline CDR1 ENHRY, CDR2 SYGVKD. V gave up 4 bases and J gave up 3 bases; unmatched junction bases: 4. The CDR3 bases are TGTGCCATCAGTGGACAGGGGTCCTACACCGGGGAGCTGTTTTTT. Translation: CAISGQGSYTGELFF.

The V gene is TRBV9, the J gene TRBJ1-1; TRBD1 agrees at 8 bases. The CDR3 loop spans 15 amino acids. The J segment lost 2 bases and the V segment lost 5 bases, leaving 8 bases of the junction unmatched. The germline gives CDR1 SGDLS, CDR2 YYNGEE. CDR3 nucleotides: TGTGCCAGCAGTCTTACGGACAGGGTTAACACTGAAGCTTTCTTT. Its protein product is CASSLTDRVNTEAFF.

The V call is TRBV7-9, the J call TRBJ1-1; 9 bases agree with TRBD1. The CDR3 has 12 amino acids. CDR1 and CDR2 (germline): SEHNR, FQNEAQ (reference sequence). V was pared by 7 bases and J by 7 bases, with 4 bases of the junction left unmatched. The CDR3 sequence: CASMGTGFEAFF. The CDR3 region has the DNA TGTGCCAGCATGGGGACAGGGTTTGAAGCTTTCTTT. The full variable domain, completed using reference TRBV7-9 and TRBJ1-1, is DTGVSQNPRHKITKRGQNVTFRCDPISEHNRLYWYRQTLGQGPEFLTYFQNEAQLEKSRLLSDRFSAERPKGSFSTLEIQRTEQGDSAMYLCASMGTGFEAFFGQGTRLTVV.

The chain has TRBV19 and TRBJ2-7; a possible D gene is TRBD2 (5 bases). With 5 bases removed from V and 6 bases from J, the gap between germline ends came to 17 bases. Germline V lookup: CDR1 LNHDA, CDR2 SQIVND (reference sequence). The CDR3 is 14 amino acids. The CDR3 coding sequence is TGTGCCAGTAGTCCCTCGGGGTACGTCTCCGAGCAGTACTTC. It yields the protein CASSPSGYVSEQYF. Using reference TRBV19 and TRBJ2-7 for the parts outside the CDR3, the full variable domain is DGGITQSPKYLFRKEGQNVTLSCEQNLNHDAMYWYRQDPGQGLRLIYYSQIVNDFQKGDIAEGYSVSREKKESFPLTVTSAQKNPTAFYLCASSPSGYVSEQYFGPGTRLTVT.

The chain recombines TRBV5-6 with TRBJ2-7, with no clear D. The CDR3 runs 13 residues. V shed 0 bases and J shed 4 bases, with 8 bases lying between them. Germline CDR1 reads SGHDT; CDR2 reads YYEEEE. CDR3 residues: CASSLVSVYEQYF. CDR3 DNA sequence: TGTGCCAGCAGCTTGGTTTCCGTGTACGAGCAGTACTTC.

This chain uses TRBV7-9 with TRBJ2-1; 7 nucleotides match TRBD2. The CDR3 consists of 17 residues. In germline, CDR1 is SEHNR, CDR2 FQNEAQ (reference sequence). Trimming took 2 bases from V and 5 from J; bases not matched to a gene: 12. The CDR3 DNA reads as TGTGCCAGCAGCTTAACCGGGTACCGGGACTACGACAATGAGCAGTTCTTC. Protein product: CASSLTGYRDYDNEQFF.

The chain recombines TRBV9 with TRBJ2-1, with TRBD2 matching over 10 bases. Trimming took 0 bases from V and 8 from J; bases not matched to a gene: 8. Germline V gene sequence: CDR1 SGDLS, CDR2 YYNGEE. The CDR3 is 16 amino acids. CDR3 protein: CASSVASSGSAHEQFF. CDR3 nucleotide sequence: TGTGCCAGCAGCGTAGCGTCTAGCGGGAGTGCCCATGAGCAGTTCTTC. Variable domain in full (rest from reference TRBV9 and TRBJ2-1): DSGVTQTPKHLITATGQRVTLRCSPRSGDLSVYWYQQSLDQGLQFLIQYYNGEERAKGNILERFSAQQFPDLHSELNLSSLELGDSALYFCASSVASSGSAHEQFFGPGTRLTVL.

This clone has only one observation. This sequence joins TRBV28 and TRBJ1-2; D remains unclear. The CDR3 consists of 13 residues. Germline V gene sequence: CDR1 MDHEN, CDR2 SYDVKM. V lost 2 bases to trimming and J lost 2 bases, with 6 bases between them. The CDR3 protein is CASSLSGNYGYTF. CDR3 in DNA: TGTGCCAGCAGTTTAAGCGGGAACTATGGCTACACCTTC.

This rearrangement joins TRBV30 to TRBJ2-2, with D perhaps TRBD2 (6 bases). Trimming took 2 bases from V and 6 from J, leaving 13 bases between them. This CDR3 comprises 14 residues. Germline CDR1 is GTSNPN and CDR2 is SVGIG (reference sequence). This chain's CDR3 is CAWSLTGLSGELFF. The DNA of the CDR3 is TGTGCCTGGAGTCTGACGGGACTGTCCGGGGAGCTGTTTTTT.

This chain joins TRBV6-1 and TRBJ1-2; TRBD1 matches 7 bases. This CDR3 is built from 13 residues. Trimming took 6 bases from V and 4 from J; bases not matched to a gene: 5. Germline loops: CDR1 MNHNS, CDR2 SASEGT. The CDR3 loop is CASRVQGTYGYTF. The CDR3 coding sequence is TGTGCCAGCAGGGTACAGGGGACCTATGGCTACACCTTC.

This clone was recorded only once. The chain is built from TRBV10-3 and TRBJ1-2, with 8 bases lining up with TRBD1. Germline V gene lookup returns CDR1 ENHRY and CDR2 SYGVKD. V gave up 11 bases and J gave up 0 bases; unmatched junction bases: 5. CDR3 length: 13 residues. CDR3 bases: TGTGCCGCCGGACAGGGCTCTAACTATGGCTACACCTTC. Translated, it gives CAAGQGSNYGYTF.

The chain recombines TRBV7-3 with TRBJ2-3; 9 bases align to TRBD2. Germline CDR1 is SGHTA and CDR2 is FQGTGA. V dropped 5 bases and J dropped 1; count of bases not matched to a gene: 13. This CDR3 contains 18 residues. The CDR3: CASSQTRGRASGTDTQYF. The DNA of the CDR3 is TGTGCCAGCAGCCAAACCCGCGGGAGGGCCTCAGGCACAGATACGCAGTATTTT.

V and J are TRBV19 and TRBJ1-1, with D possibly matching TRBD1 (6 bases). Germline V gene sequence: CDR1 LNHDA, CDR2 SQIVND (reference sequence). V gave up 7 bases and J gave up 0 bases, with 15 bases separating them. This CDR3 is built from 15 residues. This CDR3 is CASTPQRGLNTEAFF. Here the CDR3 DNA reads TGTGCCAGTACTCCTCAAAGGGGGTTGAACACTGAAGCTTTCTTT. The full variable domain, completed using reference TRBV19 and TRBJ1-1, is DGGITQSPKYLFRKEGQNVTLSCEQNLNHDAMYWYRQDPGQGLRLIYYSQIVNDFQKGDIAEGYSVSREKKESFPLTVTSAQKNPTAFYLCASTPQRGLNTEAFFGQGTRLTVV.

The chain uses TRBV28 and TRBJ2-7; D is undetermined. The CDR3 is 14 amino acids. Looked up from germline, CDR1 is MDHEN and CDR2 is SYDVKM. The germline V and J ends were trimmed by 2 bases and 1 base, with 9 bases remaining between them. CDR3 region: CASSLRALSYEQYF. The CDR3 nucleotides are TGTGCCAGCAGTTTAAGAGCTCTGTCCTACGAGCAGTACTTC.

The V gene is TRBV6-1, the J gene TRBJ1-1, with 8 bases aligning to TRBD1. This CDR3 is built from 13 residues. CDR1 and CDR2 (germline): MNHNS, SASEGT. The V segment lost 4 bases and the J segment 8 bases; nucleotides outside the gene matches: 6. CDR3 loop: CASSAGQGTEAFF. CDR3 in DNA: TGTGCCAGCAGTGCCGGACAGGGCACCGAAGCTTTCTTT.

The V and J genes are TRBV19 and TRBJ2-7, with 8 bases aligning to TRBD1. This CDR3 has 12 residues. Germline CDR1 is LNHDA and CDR2 is SQIVND (reference sequence). With 5 bases clipped from V and 11 bases from J, the junction kept 8 bases outside the gene matches. CDR3 bases: TGTGCCAGTAGTCCCAGTACAGGGGGAAAGTACTTC. Translated, it gives CASSPSTGGKYF.

The CDR3 DNA reads TGTGCCAGCAGCCAACCCCCGTTGACAGGGAAGGCTGAAGCTTTCTTT. Residues: CASSQPPLTGKAEAFF. The rearrangement joins TRBV9 to TRBJ1-1; 7 bases match TRBD1. The CDR3 spans 16 residues. Germline trimming cut 4 bases from V and 6 bases from J; bases unmatched to any gene: 15. Germline-derived CDR1 and CDR2 are SGDLS and YYNGEE.

The CDR3 nucleotides are TGTGCCATCACCGCTAGCGGGACAATCGATGAGCAGTTCTTC. Translated: CAITASGTIDEQFF. The chain combines TRBV10-3 with TRBJ2-1; TRBD2 matches at 9 bases. Per the germline V gene, CDR1 is ENHRY and CDR2 is SYGVKD. The CDR3 has 14 residues. The V and J ends lost 7 bases and 8 bases, in that order; junction bases with no gene match: 9.